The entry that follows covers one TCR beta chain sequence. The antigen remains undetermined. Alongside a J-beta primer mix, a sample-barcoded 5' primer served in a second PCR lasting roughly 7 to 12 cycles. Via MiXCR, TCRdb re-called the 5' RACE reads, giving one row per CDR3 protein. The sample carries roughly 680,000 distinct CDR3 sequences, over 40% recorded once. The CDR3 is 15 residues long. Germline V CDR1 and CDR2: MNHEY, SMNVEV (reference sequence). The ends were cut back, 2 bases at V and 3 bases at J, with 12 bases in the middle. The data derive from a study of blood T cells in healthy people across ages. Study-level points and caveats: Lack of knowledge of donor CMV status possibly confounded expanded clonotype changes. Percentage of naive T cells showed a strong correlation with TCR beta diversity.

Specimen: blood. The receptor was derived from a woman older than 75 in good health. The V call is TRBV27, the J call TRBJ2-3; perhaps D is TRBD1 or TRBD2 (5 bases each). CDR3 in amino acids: CASSLVRGATDTQYF. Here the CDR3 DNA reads TGTGCCAGCAGTTTAGTCCGAGGGGCAACAGATACGCAGTATTTT.